This T cell receptor (beta chain) was retrieved from a study of control samples from healthy donors and cancer patients. The CDR3 spans 14 residues. The germline gives CDR1 SGHTA, CDR2 FQGNSA. The V and J ends lost 4 bases and 5 bases respectively, with 14 bases between them. Clones were read by immunoSEQ multiplex PCR, and TCRdb kept only the in-frame ones, dropping some. The repertoire has under 200,000 clones, about 93% of them found once; the top ten carry roughly 4%. Sequenced material: blood. This chain connects TRBV7-2 to TRBJ1-1, with a weak D call TRBD1 (5 bases). This clonotype was obtained from a woman aged 55-70 years in good health. The CDR3 coding sequence is TGTGCCAGCAGCTCTCAGGGCGTTCGAACTGAAGCTTTCTTT. Encoded protein: CASSSQGVRTEAFF.